The sequence of this TCR beta chain was determined in a study of blood T cell repertoires in COVID-19 (TCRdb year 2020). Study-level background: Samples covering the acute and convalescent phases of COVID-19 were provided by collaborators in the United States, Italy and Spain. The prospective study material was composed of cDNA or gDNA derived from T cells, B-cell-depleted T cells, or PBMCs. Subjects who had been exposed to COVID-19, were actively infected with it, or had recovered from it provided the deeply sampled blood TCRbeta repertoires that made up the dataset. A freely available public database, intended as a resource for researchers studying the immune response to SARS-CoV-2, is where the repertoires were released. The samples were drawn from two sources: the first 160 participants of the ongoing ImmuneRACE study, and 1,254 subjects contributed by 6 global collaborators. Nearly every sample came with metadata listing a de-identified subject ID, COVID-19 status, age in years and sex. Where available, HLA class I and class II types were taken from metadata supplied by the sample provider and were not determined by assay-based typing.

The investigation overall reported the following: The quantity of clinical and demographic metadata differed by source and by participant and was supplied without curation.

One collaborating source in Seattle enrolled patients during active infection and followed them longitudinally through the course of disease. Whole blood was collected in K2EDTA tubes by collaborating institutions according to the institutions' own protocols. For TCRbeta analysis, collaborator samples were shipped as frozen whole blood, as isolated PBMCs, or as DNA extracted from either sample type. The V end gives up 4 bases and the J end 5 bases, leaving 3 bases in the junction not matched to a gene. Spanning cysteine to phenylalanine, the CDR3 consists of 13 amino acids. The kept DNA is CDR3 alone, 39 bases in frame from the first base. The germline V gene (reference sequence) provides CDR1 SGHNT and CDR2 YYREEE. TCRbeta CDR3 regions were amplified from genomic DNA using the immunoSEQ Assay, a bias-controlled multiplex PCR. Processing in the source paper ran as follows. Nucleated cell counts per sample were estimated from amplification of reference gene primers within the assay. Sequence reads were collapsed and filtered to measure the absolute abundance of every unique TCRbeta CDR3 rearrangement. For each sample, productive Simpson clonality was calculated by taking the square root of Simpson's diversity index across productive rearrangements. TCRdb carries this immuneACCESS record with in-frame sequences only. Its versions omit some clonotypes, under half of them owing to an unresolved V gene in the studies checked, with the rest unexplained. The DNA was the basis for D and trimming; V, J and clone size are from that table. Counted in this sample were under 95,000 clones; roughly nine tenths of them appeared once. The ten largest account for around 2.6% of the sample.

In the case of this clone: Its antigen has not been determined. Base quality data are lacking; no much larger clone is found one base away.

The sequenced material came from peripheral blood. This receptor was taken from a man aged 45-60 years with COVID-19, enrolled during active disease. The chain joins TRBV5-4 to TRBJ2-1, with 7 central nucleotides matching TRBD1. The bases are TGTGCCAGCAGCCAGGACAGGAACAATGAGCAGTTCTTC. Translated, this is CASSQDRNNEQFF.